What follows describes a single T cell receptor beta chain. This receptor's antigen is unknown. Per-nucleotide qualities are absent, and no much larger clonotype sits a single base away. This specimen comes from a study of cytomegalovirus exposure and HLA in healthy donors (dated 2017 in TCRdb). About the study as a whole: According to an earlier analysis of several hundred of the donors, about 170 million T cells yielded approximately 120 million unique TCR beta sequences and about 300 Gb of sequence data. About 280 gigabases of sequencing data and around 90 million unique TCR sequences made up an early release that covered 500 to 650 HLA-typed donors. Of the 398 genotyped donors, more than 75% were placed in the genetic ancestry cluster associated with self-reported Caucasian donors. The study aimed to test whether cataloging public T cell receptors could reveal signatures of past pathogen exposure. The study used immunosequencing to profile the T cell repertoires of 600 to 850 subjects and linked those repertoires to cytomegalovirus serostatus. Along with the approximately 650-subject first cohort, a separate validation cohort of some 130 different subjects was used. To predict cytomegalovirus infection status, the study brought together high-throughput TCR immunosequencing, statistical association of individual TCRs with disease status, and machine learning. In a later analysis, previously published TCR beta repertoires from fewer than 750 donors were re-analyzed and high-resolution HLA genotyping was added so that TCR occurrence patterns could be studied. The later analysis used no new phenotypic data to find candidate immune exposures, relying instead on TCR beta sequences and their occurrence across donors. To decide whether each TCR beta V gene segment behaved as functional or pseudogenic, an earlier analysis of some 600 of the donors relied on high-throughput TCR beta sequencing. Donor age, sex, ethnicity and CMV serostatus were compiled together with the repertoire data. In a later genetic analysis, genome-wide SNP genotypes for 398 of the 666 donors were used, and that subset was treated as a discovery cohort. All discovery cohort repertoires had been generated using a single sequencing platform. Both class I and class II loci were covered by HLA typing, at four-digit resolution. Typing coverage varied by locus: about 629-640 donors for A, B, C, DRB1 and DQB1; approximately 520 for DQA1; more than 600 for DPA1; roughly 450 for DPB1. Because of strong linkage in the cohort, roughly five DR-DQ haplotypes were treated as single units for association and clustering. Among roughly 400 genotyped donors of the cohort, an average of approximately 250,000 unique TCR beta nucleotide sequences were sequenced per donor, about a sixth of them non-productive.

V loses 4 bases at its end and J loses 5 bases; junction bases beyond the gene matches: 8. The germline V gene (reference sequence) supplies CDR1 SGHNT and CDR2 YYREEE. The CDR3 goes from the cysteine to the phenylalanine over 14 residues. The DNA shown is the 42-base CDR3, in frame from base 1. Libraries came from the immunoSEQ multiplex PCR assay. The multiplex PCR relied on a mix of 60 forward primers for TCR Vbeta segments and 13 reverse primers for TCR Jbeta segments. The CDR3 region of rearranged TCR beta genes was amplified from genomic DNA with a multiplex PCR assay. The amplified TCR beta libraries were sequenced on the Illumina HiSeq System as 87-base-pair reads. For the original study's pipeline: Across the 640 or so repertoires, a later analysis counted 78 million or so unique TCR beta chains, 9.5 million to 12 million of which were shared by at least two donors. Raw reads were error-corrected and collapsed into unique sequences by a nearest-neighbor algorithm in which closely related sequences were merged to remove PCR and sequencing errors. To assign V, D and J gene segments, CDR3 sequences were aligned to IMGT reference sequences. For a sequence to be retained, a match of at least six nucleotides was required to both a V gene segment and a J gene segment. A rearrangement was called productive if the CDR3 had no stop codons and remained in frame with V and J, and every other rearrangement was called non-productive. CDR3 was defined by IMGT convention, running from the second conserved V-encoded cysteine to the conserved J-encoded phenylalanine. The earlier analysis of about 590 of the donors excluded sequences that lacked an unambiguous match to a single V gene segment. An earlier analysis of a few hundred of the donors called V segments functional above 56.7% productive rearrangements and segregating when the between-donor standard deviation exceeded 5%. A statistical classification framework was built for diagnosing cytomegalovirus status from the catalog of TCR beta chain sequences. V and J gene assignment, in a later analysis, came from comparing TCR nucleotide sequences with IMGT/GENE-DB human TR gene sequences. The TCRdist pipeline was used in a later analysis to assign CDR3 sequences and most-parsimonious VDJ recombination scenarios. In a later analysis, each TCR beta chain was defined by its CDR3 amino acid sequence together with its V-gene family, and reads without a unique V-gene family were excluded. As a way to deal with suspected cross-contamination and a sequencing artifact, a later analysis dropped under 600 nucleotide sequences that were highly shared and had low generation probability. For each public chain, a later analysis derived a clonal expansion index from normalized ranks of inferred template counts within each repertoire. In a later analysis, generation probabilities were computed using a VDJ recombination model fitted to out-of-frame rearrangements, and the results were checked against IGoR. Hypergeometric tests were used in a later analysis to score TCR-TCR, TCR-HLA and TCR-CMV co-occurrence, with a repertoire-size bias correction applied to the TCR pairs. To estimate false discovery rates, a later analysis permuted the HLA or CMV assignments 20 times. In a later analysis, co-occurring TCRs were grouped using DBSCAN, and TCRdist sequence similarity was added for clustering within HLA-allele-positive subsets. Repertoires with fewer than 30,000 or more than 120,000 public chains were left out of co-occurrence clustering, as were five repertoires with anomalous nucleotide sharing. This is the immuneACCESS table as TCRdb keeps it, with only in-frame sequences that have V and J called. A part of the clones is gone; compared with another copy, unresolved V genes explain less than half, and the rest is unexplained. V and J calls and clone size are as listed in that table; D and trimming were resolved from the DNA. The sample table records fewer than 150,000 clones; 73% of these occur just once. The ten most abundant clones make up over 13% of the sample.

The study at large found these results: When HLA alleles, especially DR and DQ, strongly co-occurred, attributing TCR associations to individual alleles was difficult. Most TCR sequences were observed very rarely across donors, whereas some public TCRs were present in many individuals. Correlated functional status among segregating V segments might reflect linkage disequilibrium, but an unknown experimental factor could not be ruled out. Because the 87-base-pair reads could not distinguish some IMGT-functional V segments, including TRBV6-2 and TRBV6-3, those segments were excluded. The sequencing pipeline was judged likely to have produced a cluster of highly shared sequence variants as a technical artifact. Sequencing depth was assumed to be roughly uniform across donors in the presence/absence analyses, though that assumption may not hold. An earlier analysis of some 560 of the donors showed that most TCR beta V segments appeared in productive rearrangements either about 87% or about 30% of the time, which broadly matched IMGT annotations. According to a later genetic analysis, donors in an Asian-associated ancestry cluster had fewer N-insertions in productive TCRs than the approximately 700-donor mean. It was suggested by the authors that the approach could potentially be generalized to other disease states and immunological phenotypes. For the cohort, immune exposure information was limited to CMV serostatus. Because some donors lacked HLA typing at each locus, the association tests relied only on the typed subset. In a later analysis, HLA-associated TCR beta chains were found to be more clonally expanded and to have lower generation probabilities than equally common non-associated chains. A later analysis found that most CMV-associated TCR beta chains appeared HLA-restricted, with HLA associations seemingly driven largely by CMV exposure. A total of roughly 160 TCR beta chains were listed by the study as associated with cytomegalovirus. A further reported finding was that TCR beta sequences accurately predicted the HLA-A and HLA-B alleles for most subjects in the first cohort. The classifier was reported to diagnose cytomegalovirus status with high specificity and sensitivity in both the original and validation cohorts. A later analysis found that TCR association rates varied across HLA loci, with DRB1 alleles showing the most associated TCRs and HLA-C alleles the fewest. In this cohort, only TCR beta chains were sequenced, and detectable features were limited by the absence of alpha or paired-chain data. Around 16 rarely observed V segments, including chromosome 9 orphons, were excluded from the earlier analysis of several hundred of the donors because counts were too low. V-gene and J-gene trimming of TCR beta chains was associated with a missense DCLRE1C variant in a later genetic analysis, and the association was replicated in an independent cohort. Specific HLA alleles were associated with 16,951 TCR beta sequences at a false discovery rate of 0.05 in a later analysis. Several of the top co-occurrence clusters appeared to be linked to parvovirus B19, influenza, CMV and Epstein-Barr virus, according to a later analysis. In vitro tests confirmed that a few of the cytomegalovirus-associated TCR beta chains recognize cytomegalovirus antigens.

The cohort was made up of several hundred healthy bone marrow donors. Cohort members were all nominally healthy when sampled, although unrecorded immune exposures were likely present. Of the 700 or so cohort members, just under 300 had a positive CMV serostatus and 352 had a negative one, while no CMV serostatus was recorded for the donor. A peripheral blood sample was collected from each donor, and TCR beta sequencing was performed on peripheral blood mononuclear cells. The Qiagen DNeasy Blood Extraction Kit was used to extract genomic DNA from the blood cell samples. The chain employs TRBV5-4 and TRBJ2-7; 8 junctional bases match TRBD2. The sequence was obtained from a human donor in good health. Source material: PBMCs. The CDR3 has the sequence CASSPGGGLHEQYF. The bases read TGTGCCAGCAGCCCCGGCGGGGGGCTCCACGAGCAGTACTTC.